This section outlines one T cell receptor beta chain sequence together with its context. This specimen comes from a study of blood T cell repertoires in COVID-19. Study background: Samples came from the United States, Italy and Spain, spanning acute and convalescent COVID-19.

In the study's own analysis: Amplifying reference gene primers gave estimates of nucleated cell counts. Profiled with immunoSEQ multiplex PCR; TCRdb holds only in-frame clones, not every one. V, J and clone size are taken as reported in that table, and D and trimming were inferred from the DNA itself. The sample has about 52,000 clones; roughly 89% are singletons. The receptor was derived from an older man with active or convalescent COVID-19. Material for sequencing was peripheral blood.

The CDR3 coding sequence is TGTGCCAGCAGCTTAGATGTAGCGGGGGGGCTTGATGAGCAGTTCTTC. Its protein is CASSLDVAGGLDEQFF. The chain employs TRBV11-3 and TRBJ2-1; 11 bases map to TRBD2. Looked up from germline, CDR1 is SGHNT and CDR2 is YENEEA. J lost 8 bases, V lost 0 bases, and 6 bases had no gene match. The CDR3 extends over 16 amino acids.